A selection of T cell receptor beta chains follows, all from one sample in a study of shared clonotypes between healthy human individuals. The data were produced by immunoSEQ multiplex PCR, yet TCRdb's version contains in-frame clones alone and is incomplete. Of 2 million to 2.5 million clones detected, around 93% appear once; the ten largest clones hold 0.37%. The sample consisted of naive CD4+ T cells from PBMCs. The receptors originated from a man younger than 30 in good health. Some clones in this sample may be carry-over from other donors' samples. Both conserved end residues are part of each CDR3. The order of the fields is clone size, D gene, J gene, V gene, CDR3 protein, CDR3 DNA. The D gene is left open where the match is weak. A clone size is listed for some rows: how often the clone was seen (once, few, many), or a class if it is expanded.

abundance: .; d_gene: .; j_gene: TRBJ2-7; v_gene: TRBV28; CDR3aa: CASSSGQGFNEQYF; CDR3nt: TGTGCCAGCAGCTCTGGGCAGGGTTTCAACGAGCAGTACTTC
abundance: .; d_gene: TRBD2; j_gene: TRBJ2-5; v_gene: TRBV7-7; CDR3aa: CASSPGGSGRAGWETQYF; CDR3nt: TGTGCCAGCAGCCCCGGAGGTAGCGGGAGGGCAGGATGGGAGACCCAGTACTTC
abundance: .; d_gene: .; j_gene: TRBJ2-1; v_gene: TRBV29-1; CDR3aa: CSVGTGYRTYNEQFF; CDR3nt: TGCAGCGTGGGTACCGGGTACCGAACCTACAATGAGCAGTTCTTC
abundance: .; d_gene: TRBD1; j_gene: TRBJ1-2; v_gene: TRBV28; CDR3aa: CASRTGLGDYGYTF; CDR3nt: TGTGCCAGCAGGACAGGGTTAGGGGACTATGGCTACACCTTC
abundance: .; d_gene: .; j_gene: TRBJ2-1; v_gene: TRBV29-1; CDR3aa: CSVSRTRDNEQFF; CDR3nt: TGCAGCGTCAGTAGGACACGAGACAATGAGCAGTTCTTC
abundance: .; d_gene: TRBD1; j_gene: TRBJ1-1; v_gene: TRBV5-1; CDR3aa: CASSLALTGKNTEAFF; CDR3nt: TGCGCCAGCAGCTTGGCTTTGACAGGGAAGAACACTGAAGCTTTCTTT
abundance: .; d_gene: TRBD1; j_gene: TRBJ2-3; v_gene: TRBV7-2; CDR3aa: CASSLNRGTDTQYF; CDR3nt: TGTGCCAGCAGCTTAAACAGGGGAACAGATACGCAGTATTTT
abundance: few; d_gene: .; j_gene: TRBJ1-1; v_gene: TRBV5-8; CDR3aa: CASSLVRNTEAFF; CDR3nt: TGTGCCAGCAGCTTGGTTCGGAACACTGAAGCTTTCTTT
abundance: .; d_gene: TRBD2; j_gene: TRBJ2-3; v_gene: TRBV5-4; CDR3aa: CASRGLAGGRDTQYF; CDR3nt: TGTGCCAGCAGGGGACTAGCGGGAGGGAGGGATACGCAGTATTTT
abundance: once; d_gene: .; j_gene: TRBJ1-5; v_gene: TRBV5-6; CDR3aa: CASSRGRNSNQPQHF; CDR3nt: TGTGCCAGCAGCCGGGGACGGAATAGCAATCAGCCCCAGCATTTT
abundance: .; d_gene: .; j_gene: TRBJ2-3; v_gene: TRBV5-6; CDR3aa: CASSLVGAVGGADTQYF; CDR3nt: TGTGCCAGCAGCTTGGTGGGGGCGGTCGGGGGCGCCGATACGCAGTATTTT
abundance: .; d_gene: .; j_gene: TRBJ2-7; v_gene: TRBV28; CDR3aa: CASRSYVGFTYEQYF; CDR3nt: TGTGCCAGCAGATCCTACGTGGGGTTCACCTACGAGCAGTACTTC
abundance: .; d_gene: .; j_gene: TRBJ2-5; v_gene: TRBV29-1; CDR3aa: CSVDGRYGSETQYF; CDR3nt: TGCAGCGTTGACGGGCGCTACGGTTCGGAGACCCAGTACTTC